This paragraph reports one T cell receptor beta chain. The CDR3 loop spans 16 amino acids. Per germline, CDR1 SGHAT and CDR2 FQNNGV. Trimming took 3 bases from V and 3 from J, leaving 14 bases between them. The data were taken from a study of shared clonotypes between healthy human individuals. CD45RO-negative CD8 cells positively selected for CCR7 made up the naive population, which excluded terminally differentiated effector memory CD45RA+ cells. Produced via immunoSEQ multiplex PCR; TCRdb's table is partial and in-frame only. This sample carries some 2,000,000 clones, roughly 95% of them seen once, and the ten largest clones take more than 0.95%.

The receptor was derived from a man aged 18 to 30 in good health. This chain connects TRBV11-2 to TRBJ2-2; possibly TRBD1 for D (5 bases). The sample taken for sequencing was naive CD8+ T cells sorted from blood. The CDR3 protein is CASSFSRGWDTGELFF. CDR3 in DNA: TGTGCCAGCAGCTTCAGTAGGGGATGGGACACCGGGGAGCTGTTTTTT.